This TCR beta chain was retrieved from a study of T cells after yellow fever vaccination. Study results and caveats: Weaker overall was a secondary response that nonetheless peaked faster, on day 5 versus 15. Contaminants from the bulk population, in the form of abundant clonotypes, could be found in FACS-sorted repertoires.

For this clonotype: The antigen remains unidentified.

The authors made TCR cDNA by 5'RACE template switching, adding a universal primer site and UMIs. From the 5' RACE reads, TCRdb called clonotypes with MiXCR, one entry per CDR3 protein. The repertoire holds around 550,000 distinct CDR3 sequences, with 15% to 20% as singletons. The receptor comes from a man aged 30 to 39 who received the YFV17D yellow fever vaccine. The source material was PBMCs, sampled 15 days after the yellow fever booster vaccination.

CDR3 coding DNA: TGTGCCAGCAGTCCCTTTGCGGGGGGGAGTGAGCAGTTCTTC. Encoded protein: CASSPFAGGSEQFF. V usage is TRBV6-2 or TRBV6-3 and J usage is TRBJ2-1; TRBD2 matches 9 bases. CDR3 size: 14 residues. Germline CDR1 is MNHEY and CDR2 is SVGEGT. The V segment lost 5 bases and the J segment 9 bases; nucleotides outside the gene matches: 8.